The 6 T cell receptor beta chains in this list originate from one sample, sequenced in a study of cytomegalovirus exposure and HLA in healthy donors. The primer mix had 60 Vbeta and 13 Jbeta primers. The protocol was immunoSEQ multiplex PCR, while the TCRdb copy is restricted to in-frame clones and leaves out a portion. The sample shows 150,000 to 200,000 clones, around 75% of them seen only once. Sequencing used PBMCs. All receptors derive from a male donor in good health and CMV-seronegative.

This chain uses TRBV6-5 with TRBJ2-1; 10 bases align to TRBD2. From germline, CDR1 is MNHEY and CDR2 SVGAGI. V lost 4 bases to trimming and J lost 9 bases; unmatched junction nucleotides: 9. This CDR3 comprises 15 residues. The CDR3 bases are TGTGCCAGCAGTTCCAATCAAGTAGCGGGGGGTGAGCAGTTCTTC. Protein sequence: CASSSNQVAGGEQFF.

This clone appeared once. The chain links TRBV7-2 to TRBJ2-5; 7 bases line up with TRBD2. Germline CDR1 reads SGHTA; CDR2 reads FQGNSA. V trimming: 10 bases; J trimming: 5 bases; junction bases outside the gene matches: 16. CDR3 length: 15 residues. CDR3 sequence reads: CATEKGGAPGETQYF. CDR3 coding DNA: TGTGCCACCGAAAAGGGAGGGGCCCCCGGGGAGACCCAGTACTTC.

The rearrangement uses TRBV5-4 and TRBJ1-1; the match to TRBD1 covers 7 bases. The germline gives CDR1 SGHNT, CDR2 YYREEE (reference sequence). This CDR3 has 14 amino acids. Trimming cost V 2 bases and J 3 bases; bases outside gene matches: 4. Here the CDR3 DNA reads TGTGCCAGCAGCTTCGGCAGGGGGTACACTGAAGCTTTCTTT. This codes for CASSFGRGYTEAFF. Based on the CDR3 plus reference TRBV5-4 and TRBJ1-1, the full variable domain is ETGVTQSPTHLIKTRGQQVTLRCSSQSGHNTVSWYQQALGQGPQFIFQYYREEENGRGNFPPRFSGLQFPNYSSELNVNALELDDSALYLCASSFGRGYTEAFFGQGTRLTVV.

This chain connects TRBV6-1 to TRBJ1-2; 7 nucleotides line up with TRBD1. Germline lookup yields CDR1 MNHNS and CDR2 SASEGT. The trim removed 3 bases at V and 3 bases at J, leaving 4 bases unmatched. The CDR3 sequence is 14 residues long. The CDR3 DNA reads as TGTGCCAGCAGTGAGGGGGACAGCCACTATGGCTACACCTTC. This gives the protein CASSEGDSHYGYTF.

This rearrangement joins TRBV6-4 to TRBJ2-6, with TRBD1 matching over 9 bases. This CDR3 has 17 residues. The ends lost 5 bases at V and 7 bases at J; junction bases unmatched: 12. CDR1 is MRHNA, CDR2 SNTAGT, per germline. CDR3 coding DNA: TGTGCCAGCAGTCCGTCTGCACCGGGACAGGGAGCCAACGTCCTGACTTTC. This gives the protein CASSPSAPGQGANVLTF.

The chain combines TRBV7-6 with TRBJ2-6, with 9 bases identical to TRBD1. The CDR3 runs to 19 residues. CDR1 SGHVS and CDR2 FNYEAQ come from the germline V gene. Trimming removed 5 bases from V and 0 bases from J; junction bases left unmatched: 11. The CDR3 loop is CASSPRTGEKVSGANVLTF. The CDR3 nucleotides are TGTGCCAGCAGCCCCCGGACAGGGGAAAAAGTCTCTGGGGCCAACGTCCTGACTTTC.